Listed below are T cell receptor beta chains from one sample, sequenced in a study of Tregs in tolerant kidney transplant recipients. Using immunoSEQ multiplex PCR, the repertoire was profiled, and TCRdb retains in-frame clones only, with some absent. The sample has about 120,000 clones, approximately 90% seen once. Input material: CD4+ T cells from blood. These receptors came from a human donor in good health. The CDR3 runs from the conserved cysteine through the conserved F or W. The D gene is left open where the match is weak. Size tells how often a clone was seen (once, few, many) or the class of an expanded clone, and some rows leave it out.

clone size: NA
J gene: TRBJ1-6
D gene: TRBD1
V gene: TRBV6-5
CDR3 DNA: TGTGCCAGCAGTTACTCAGGGCAGGGGGAATCACCCCTCCACTTT
CDR3 protein: CASSYSGQGESPLHF

clone size: NA
J gene: TRBJ2-1
D gene: TRBD2
V gene: TRBV6-5
CDR3 DNA: TGTGCCAGCAGTTCCCAGGGACTAGCCTCCTACAATGAGCAGTTCTTC
CDR3 protein: CASSSQGLASYNEQFF

clone size: NA
J gene: TRBJ2-2
D gene: NA
V gene: TRBV10-1
CDR3 DNA: TGCGCCAGCAGTGAGTCGGGTACCGGGGAGCTGTTTTTT
CDR3 protein: CASSESGTGELFF

clone size: NA
J gene: TRBJ2-7
D gene: NA
V gene: TRBV5-1
CDR3 DNA: TGCGCCAGCAGCTTCCCAGGAGGCAAGTACGAGCAGTACTTC
CDR3 protein: CASSFPGGKYEQYF

clone size: once
J gene: TRBJ1-5
D gene: NA
V gene: TRBV18
CDR3 DNA: TGTGCCAGCTCCCGAAGTCCTCAAAGTTCCAATCAGCCCCAGCATTTT
CDR3 protein: CASSRSPQSSNQPQHF

clone size: NA
J gene: TRBJ1-6
D gene: TRBD1
V gene: TRBV7-8
CDR3 DNA: TGTGCCAGCAGCTTAGGATTAGGGTTGACAGGGGGGCCACGATCCTATAATTCACCCCTCCACTTT
CDR3 protein: CASSLGLGLTGGPRSYNSPLHF

clone size: NA
J gene: TRBJ1-1
D gene: NA
V gene: TRBV5-1
CDR3 DNA: TGCGCCAGCAGCCAAAATAGGGGGAGTGAAGCTTTCTTT
CDR3 protein: CASSQNRGSEAFF

clone size: NA
J gene: TRBJ2-4
D gene: NA
V gene: TRBV5-1
CDR3 DNA: TGCGCCAGCAAAAGGGACCAGAGGGACATTCAGTACTTC
CDR3 protein: CASKRDQRDIQYF

clone size: NA
J gene: TRBJ1-4
D gene: NA
V gene: TRBV15
CDR3 DNA: TGTGCCACCAGCAGAGACAGGGGATGGGATGAAAAACTGTTTTTT
CDR3 protein: CATSRDRGWDEKLFF

clone size: NA
J gene: TRBJ1-2
D gene: NA
V gene: TRBV6-5
CDR3 DNA: TGTGCCAGCAATAGGGGAGACTATGGCTACACCTTC
CDR3 protein: CASNRGDYGYTF

clone size: NA
J gene: TRBJ2-3
D gene: NA
V gene: TRBV10-2
CDR3 DNA: TGCGCCAGCAGTGTCGGGGTGGGGGATACGCAGTATTTT
CDR3 protein: CASSVGVGDTQYF

clone size: NA
J gene: TRBJ1-2
D gene: NA
V gene: TRBV2
CDR3 DNA: TGTGCCAGCAGAGAGGGGCTAGGAAGCTATGGCTACACCTTC
CDR3 protein: CASREGLGSYGYTF

clone size: NA
J gene: TRBJ2-7
D gene: NA
V gene: TRBV19
CDR3 DNA: TGTGCCACCGGAAAGAGCGGGTACTCCTACGAGCAGTACTTC
CDR3 protein: CATGKSGYSYEQYF

clone size: NA
J gene: TRBJ2-7
D gene: NA
V gene: TRBV5-4
CDR3 DNA: TGTGCCAGCAGCCTATCTCAACGCGAGCAGTACTTC
CDR3 protein: CASSLSQREQYF

clone size: NA
J gene: TRBJ2-1
D gene: TRBD1
V gene: TRBV27
CDR3 DNA: TGTGCCAGCAGTTTTCGACGACAGGGGAGCTACAATGAGCAGTTCTTC
CDR3 protein: CASSFRRQGSYNEQFF